The clone carrying this T cell receptor beta chain was found many times. Its specificity is not known. Assay used: immunoSEQ multiplex PCR; TCRdb lists only in-frame clones, some missing. The sample has 180,000 or so clones; over 90% are singletons. The data stem from a study of T cell responses to AZD1222 COVID-19 vaccine. Study-wide results and caveats: Just a handful of people given AZD1222 tested seropositive at baseline. Among vaccine-associated CD4 TCRs, coverage spanned spike, with dominance at 160-218 and 743-854. Scientists sampled the repertoires only once the peak T cell response had passed.

CDR3 length: 14 amino acids. V was pared by 4 bases and J by 8 bases, with 6 bases of the junction left unmatched. Germline V lookup: CDR1 MNHEY, CDR2 SMNVEV (reference sequence). Pooled together were second doses at about 4 or about 12 weeks. The receptor's source is an adult who received the AZD1222 COVID-19 vaccine. V usage is TRBV27 and J usage is TRBJ2-1; 9 nucleotides line up with TRBD1. The material sequenced was peripheral blood, taken 28 days after the second AZD1222 dose. The CDR3 DNA follows: TGTGCCAGCAGTTCCGGGACAGGGTGGGATGAGCAGTTCTTC. This encodes CASSSGTGWDEQFF.